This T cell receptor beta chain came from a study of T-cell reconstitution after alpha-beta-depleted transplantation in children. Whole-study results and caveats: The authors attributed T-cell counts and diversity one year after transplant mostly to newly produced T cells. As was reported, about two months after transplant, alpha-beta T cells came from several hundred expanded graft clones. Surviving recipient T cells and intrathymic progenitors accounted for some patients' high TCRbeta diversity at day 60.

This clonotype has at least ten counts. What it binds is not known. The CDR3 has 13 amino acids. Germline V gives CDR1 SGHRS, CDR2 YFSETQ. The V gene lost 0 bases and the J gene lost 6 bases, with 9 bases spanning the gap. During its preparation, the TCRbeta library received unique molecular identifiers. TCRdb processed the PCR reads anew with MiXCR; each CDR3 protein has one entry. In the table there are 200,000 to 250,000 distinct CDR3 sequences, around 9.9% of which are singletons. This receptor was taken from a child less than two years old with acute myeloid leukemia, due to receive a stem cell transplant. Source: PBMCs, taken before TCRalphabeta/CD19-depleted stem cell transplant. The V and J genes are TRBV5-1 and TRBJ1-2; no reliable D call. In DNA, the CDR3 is TGCGCCAGCAGCTTGGAAGTAGTGGATGGCTACACCTTC. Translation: CASSLEVVDGYTF.